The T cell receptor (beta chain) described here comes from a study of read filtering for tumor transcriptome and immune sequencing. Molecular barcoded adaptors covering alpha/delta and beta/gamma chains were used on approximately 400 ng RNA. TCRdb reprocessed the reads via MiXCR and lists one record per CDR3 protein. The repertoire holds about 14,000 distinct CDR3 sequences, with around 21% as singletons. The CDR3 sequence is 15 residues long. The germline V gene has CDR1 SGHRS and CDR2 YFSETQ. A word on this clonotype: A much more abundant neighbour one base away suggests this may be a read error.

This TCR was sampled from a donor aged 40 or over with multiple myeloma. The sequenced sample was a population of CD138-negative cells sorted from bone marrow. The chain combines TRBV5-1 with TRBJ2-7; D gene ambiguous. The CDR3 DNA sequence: TGCTCCAGCAGCTTGGGCCCCGCCGCCCACTACGAGCAGTACTTC. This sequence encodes CSSSLGPAAHYEQYF.